This T cell receptor beta chain is from a study of technical replicates of blood from a handful of donors. Method: immunoSEQ multiplex PCR; TCRdb's copy keeps in-frame clones and lacks some. This sample yields 85,000 to 100,000 clones, of which approximately 94% are seen a single time; 0.23% belongs to the top ten. Sequencing was carried out using T cells isolated from PBMCs. The TCR sequence derives from a human donor in good health.

In nucleotides, the CDR3 is TGCGCCAGCAGCTTATTATCAGCGATTTCCTACAATGAGCAGTTCTTC. Translating it yields CASSLLSAISYNEQFF. J is TRBJ2-1 and V is TRBV5-1; D call uncertain. Trimming removed 2 bases at V and 1 base at J, with 13 bases between. CDR1 and CDR2 (germline): SGHRS, YFSETQ. CDR3 length: 16 amino acids.